This TCR beta chain originates from a study of blood T cell repertoires in COVID-19. Background on the study: The samples span acute and convalescent COVID-19 from the United States, Italy and Spain. The analysed material was cDNA or gDNA that came from T cells, B-cell-depleted T cells, or PBMCs.

The Seattle site enrolled patients during active infection and followed them longitudinally. Original handling: The assay estimated nucleated cells by amplifying reference gene primers. This table comes from immunoSEQ multiplex PCR, and its TCRdb copy is limited to in-frame clones, with some not included. From that table come the V and J calls and clone size; the DNA was used to work out D and trimming. In the table there are some 350,000 clones, 70% to 90% of which are singletons. The sequencing input was peripheral blood. The receptor was derived from a woman aged 25 to 39 with COVID-19, enrolled during active disease.

The CDR3 loop reads CASSSLGLATNEKLFF. As DNA, the CDR3 is TGTGCCAGCAGCTCCCTGGGCTTGGCAACTAATGAAAAACTGTTTTTT. This chain links TRBV7-9 with TRBJ1-4; D is undetermined. Trimming left V 4 bases short and J 0 bases short, with 12 bases between. This CDR3 is built from 16 residues. Germline loops: CDR1 SEHNR, CDR2 FQNEAQ (reference sequence).